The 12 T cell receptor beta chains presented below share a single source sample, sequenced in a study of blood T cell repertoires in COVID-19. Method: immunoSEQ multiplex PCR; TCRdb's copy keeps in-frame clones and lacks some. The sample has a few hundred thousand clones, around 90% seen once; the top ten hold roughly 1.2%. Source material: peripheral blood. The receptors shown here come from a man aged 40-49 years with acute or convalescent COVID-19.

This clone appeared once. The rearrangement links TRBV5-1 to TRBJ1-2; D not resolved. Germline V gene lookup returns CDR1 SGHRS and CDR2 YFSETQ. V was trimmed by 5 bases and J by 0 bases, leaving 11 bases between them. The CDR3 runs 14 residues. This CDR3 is CASRPQTTNYGYTF. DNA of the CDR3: TGCGCCAGCAGGCCACAGACAACTAACTATGGCTACACCTTC.

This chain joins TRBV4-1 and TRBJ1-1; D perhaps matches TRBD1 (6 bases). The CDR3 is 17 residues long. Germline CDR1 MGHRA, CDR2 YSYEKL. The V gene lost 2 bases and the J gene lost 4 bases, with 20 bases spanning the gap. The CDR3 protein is CASSQYLRLLRGTEAFF. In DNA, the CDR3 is TGCGCCAGCAGCCAATACCTTAGACTCCTCAGGGGCACTGAAGCTTTCTTT.

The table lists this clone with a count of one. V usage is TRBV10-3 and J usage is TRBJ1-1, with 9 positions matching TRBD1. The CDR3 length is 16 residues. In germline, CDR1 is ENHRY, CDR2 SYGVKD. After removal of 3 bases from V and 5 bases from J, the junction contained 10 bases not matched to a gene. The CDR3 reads CAISDTRTGAGTEAFF. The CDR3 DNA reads TGTGCCATCAGTGACACCAGGACAGGGGCGGGGACTGAAGCTTTCTTT.

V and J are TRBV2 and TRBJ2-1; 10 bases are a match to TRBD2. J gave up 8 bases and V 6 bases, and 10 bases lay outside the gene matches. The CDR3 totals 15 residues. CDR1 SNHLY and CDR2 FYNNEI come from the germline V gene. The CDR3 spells CASSAWSGGADEQFF. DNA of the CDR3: TGTGCCAGCAGCGCCTGGAGCGGGGGGGCCGATGAGCAGTTCTTC.

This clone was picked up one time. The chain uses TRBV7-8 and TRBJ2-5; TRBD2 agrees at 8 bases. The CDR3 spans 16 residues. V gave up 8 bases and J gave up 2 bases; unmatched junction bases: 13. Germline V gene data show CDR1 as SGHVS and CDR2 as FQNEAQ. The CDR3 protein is CASGGGVSGGQETQYF. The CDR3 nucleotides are TGTGCCAGCGGCGGCGGGGTTTCGGGAGGGCAAGAGACCCAGTACTTC.

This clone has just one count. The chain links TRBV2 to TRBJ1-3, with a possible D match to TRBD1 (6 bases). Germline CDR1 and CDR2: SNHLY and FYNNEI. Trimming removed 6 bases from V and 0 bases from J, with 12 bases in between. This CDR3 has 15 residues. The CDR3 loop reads CASSLQGISGNTIYF. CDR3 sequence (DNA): TGTGCCAGCAGCTTACAGGGCATCTCTGGAAACACCATATATTTT.

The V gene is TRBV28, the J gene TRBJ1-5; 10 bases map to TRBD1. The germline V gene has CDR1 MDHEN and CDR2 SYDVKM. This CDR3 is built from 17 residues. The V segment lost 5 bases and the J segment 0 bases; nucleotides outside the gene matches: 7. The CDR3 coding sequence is TGTGCCAGCAGTGGGGGGACAGGGGCCTATAGCAATCAGCCCCAGCATTTT. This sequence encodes CASSGGTGAYSNQPQHF.

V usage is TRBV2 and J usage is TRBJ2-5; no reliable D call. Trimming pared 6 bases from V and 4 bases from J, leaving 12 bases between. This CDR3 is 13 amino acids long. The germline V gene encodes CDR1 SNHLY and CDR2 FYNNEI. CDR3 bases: TGTGCCAGCAGGGTGACGAGAGGAGAGACCCAGTACTTC. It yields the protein CASRVTRGETQYF.

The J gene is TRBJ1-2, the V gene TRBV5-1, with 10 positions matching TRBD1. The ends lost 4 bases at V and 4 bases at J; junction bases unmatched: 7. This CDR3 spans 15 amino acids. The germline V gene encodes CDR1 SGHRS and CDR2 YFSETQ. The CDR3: CASSEGQGHVYGYTF. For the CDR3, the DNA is TGCGCCAGCAGCGAGGGACAGGGGCACGTCTATGGCTACACCTTC.

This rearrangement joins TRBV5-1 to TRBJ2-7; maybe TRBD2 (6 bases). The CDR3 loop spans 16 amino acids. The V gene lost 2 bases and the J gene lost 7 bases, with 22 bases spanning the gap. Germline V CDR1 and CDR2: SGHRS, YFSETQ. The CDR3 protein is CASSFRHRERLGEQYF. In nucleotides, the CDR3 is TGCGCCAGCAGCTTTAGACACCGGGAGCGCCTCGGGGAGCAGTACTTC.

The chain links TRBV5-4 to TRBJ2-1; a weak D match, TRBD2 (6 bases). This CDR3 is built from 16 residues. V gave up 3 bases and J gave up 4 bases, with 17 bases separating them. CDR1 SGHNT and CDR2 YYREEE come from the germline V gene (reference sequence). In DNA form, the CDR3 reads TGTGCCAGCAGCTGGTCCGGAGCCGCGGGGTACAATGAGCAGTTCTTC. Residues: CASSWSGAAGYNEQFF.

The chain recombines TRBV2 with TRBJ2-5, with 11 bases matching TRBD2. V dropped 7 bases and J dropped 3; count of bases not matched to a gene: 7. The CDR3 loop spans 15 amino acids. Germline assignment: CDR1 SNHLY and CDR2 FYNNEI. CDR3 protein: CASNGASGGKETQYF. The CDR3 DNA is TGTGCCAGCAATGGGGCTAGCGGGGGGAAAGAGACCCAGTACTTC.